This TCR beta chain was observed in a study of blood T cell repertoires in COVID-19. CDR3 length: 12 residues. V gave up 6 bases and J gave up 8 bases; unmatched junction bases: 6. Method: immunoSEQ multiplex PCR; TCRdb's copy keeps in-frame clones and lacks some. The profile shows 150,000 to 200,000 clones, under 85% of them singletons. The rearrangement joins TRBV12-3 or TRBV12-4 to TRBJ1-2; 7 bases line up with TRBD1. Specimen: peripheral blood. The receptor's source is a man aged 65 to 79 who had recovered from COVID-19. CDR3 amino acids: CASSLTGIGYTF. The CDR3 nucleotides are TGTGCCAGCAGCCTGACAGGGATCGGCTACACCTTC.